This T cell receptor beta chain was sequenced for a study of blood T cell repertoires in COVID-19. This table comes from immunoSEQ multiplex PCR, and its TCRdb copy is limited to in-frame clones, with some not included. The data hold about 430,000 clones, with roughly 90% observed a single time. From germline, CDR1 is LGHDT and CDR2 YNNKEL (reference sequence). The CDR3 is 15 amino acids. V was clipped by 4 bases and J by 3 bases, with 10 bases between them. The receptor was isolated from a woman aged 25 to 45 with acute COVID-19. This chain links TRBV3-1 (or the pseudogene TRBV3-2) with TRBJ1-6; D possibly corresponds to TRBD1 (5 bases). The sequenced sample consisted of PBMCs or T cells enriched from blood (not recorded which). The CDR3 loop is CASSRGGLYNSPLHF. CDR3 DNA sequence: TGTGCCAGCAGCCGGGGGGGACTCTATAATTCACCCCTCCACTTT.